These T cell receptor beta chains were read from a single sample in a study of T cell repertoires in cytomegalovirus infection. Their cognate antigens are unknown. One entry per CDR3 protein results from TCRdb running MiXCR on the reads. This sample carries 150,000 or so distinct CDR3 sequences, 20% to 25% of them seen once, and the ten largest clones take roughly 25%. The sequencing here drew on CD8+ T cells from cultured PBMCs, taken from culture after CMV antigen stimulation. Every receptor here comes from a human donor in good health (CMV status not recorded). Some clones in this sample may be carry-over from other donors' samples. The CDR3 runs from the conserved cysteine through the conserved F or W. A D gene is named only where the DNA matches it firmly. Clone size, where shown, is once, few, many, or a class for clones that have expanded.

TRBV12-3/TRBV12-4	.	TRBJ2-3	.	TGTGCCAGCAGTTTTGGACAGAGCGGCACAGATACGCAGTATTTT	CASSFGQSGTDTQYF
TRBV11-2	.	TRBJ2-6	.	TGTGCCAGCAGTACGTGGGGTGGTGGGGCCAACGTCCTGACTTTC	CASSTWGGGANVLTF
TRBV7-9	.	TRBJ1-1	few	TGTGCCAGCAGCTTAGGGGCTGGGGGAGCTTTCTTT	CASSLGAGGAFF
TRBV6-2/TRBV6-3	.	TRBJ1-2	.	TGTGCCCGCTCAGTTCAGTACGACCGTTACGACTATGGCTACACCTTC	CARSVQYDRYDYGYTF
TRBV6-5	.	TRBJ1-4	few	TGTGCCAGCAGTTACTCGAAGCCGCGGTCCTCGAGCGAAAAACTGTTTTTT	CASSYSKPRSSSEKLFF
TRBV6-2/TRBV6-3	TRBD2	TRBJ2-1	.	TGTGCCACAGGGACTAGCGGGGGCTACAATGAGCAGTTCTTC	CATGTSGGYNEQFF
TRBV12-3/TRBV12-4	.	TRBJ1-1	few	TGTGCCAGCTCGAACCTACCCCCTGAGATGAACACTGAAGCTTTCTTT	CASSNLPPEMNTEAFF
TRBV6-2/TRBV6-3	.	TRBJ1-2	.	TGTGCCAGCAGTTACCCCCAACAGCCGGGGGAGTATGGCTACACCTTC	CASSYPQQPGEYGYTF
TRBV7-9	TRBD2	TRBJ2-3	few	TGTGCCAGCAGCTCCGGACTAGCGGGGGGCGGGCCCTGGACAGATACGCAGTATTTT	CASSSGLAGGGPWTDTQYF
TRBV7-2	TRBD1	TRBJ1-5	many	TGTGCCGCGGGCAGACAGGGGGCAAAGCAGCCCCAGCATTTT	CAAGRQGAKQPQHF
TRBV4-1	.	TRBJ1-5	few	TGCGCCAGCAGCCTTGGGGGGGGTGATCAGCCCCAGCATTTT	CASSLGGGDQPQHF
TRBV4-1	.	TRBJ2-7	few	TGCGCCAGCAGCCAAGATGCGGGGTTCTACGAGCAGTACTTC	CASSQDAGFYEQYF
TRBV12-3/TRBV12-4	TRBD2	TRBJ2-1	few	TGTGCCAGCAGTTTCTGGACTAGCGGCAACAATGAGCAGTTCTTC	CASSFWTSGNNEQFF
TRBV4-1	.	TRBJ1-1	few	TGCGCCAGCAGCCCCCCAGGGGCGGACACTGAAGCTTTCTTT	CASSPPGADTEAFF
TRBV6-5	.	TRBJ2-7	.	TGTGCCAGCAGTTCAAGACGGATGTACTACGAGCAGTACTTC	CASSSRRMYYEQYF
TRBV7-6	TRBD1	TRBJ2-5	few	TGTGCCAGCAAACAGGGGCCTCAAGAGACCCAGTACTTC	CASKQGPQETQYF
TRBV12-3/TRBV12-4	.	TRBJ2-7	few	TGTGCCAGCAGTGTCCGGGCCTCTTTGTACGAGCAGTACTTC	CASSVRASLYEQYF
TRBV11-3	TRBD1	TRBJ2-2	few	TGTGCCAGCAGCAAGGACCCGACAGGGTACACCGGGGAGCTGTTTTTT	CASSKDPTGYTGELFF
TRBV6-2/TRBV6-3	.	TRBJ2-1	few	TGTGCCAGCAGTTACGCCAGTAATGAGCAGTTCTTC	CASSYASNEQFF
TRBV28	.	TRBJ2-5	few	TGTGCCAGCAGTTTAAGCAGGGAAGGAGAGACCCAGTACTTC	CASSLSREGETQYF
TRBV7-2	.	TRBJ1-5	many	TGTGCCAGCAGCCCTGTTGCAGGGGGCAATCAGCCCCAGCATTTT	CASSPVAGGNQPQHF
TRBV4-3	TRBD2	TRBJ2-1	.	TGCGCCAGCAGCCATCCTGGGACTAGCGGGGGTAACAACAATGAGCAGTTCTTC	CASSHPGTSGGNNNEQFF
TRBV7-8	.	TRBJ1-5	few	TGTGCCAGCAGCTTAGGATCGCCTTTCAATCAGCCCCAGCATTTT	CASSLGSPFNQPQHF
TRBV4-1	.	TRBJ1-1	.	TGCGCCAGCAGCCAAGATTACCCGGCCAGGGTTCGATACACTGAAGCTTTCTTT	CASSQDYPARVRYTEAFF
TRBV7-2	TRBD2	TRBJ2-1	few	TGTGCCAGCTGTCAGGGTAGCGGGGCCTACAATGAGCAGTTCTTC	CASCQGSGAYNEQFF
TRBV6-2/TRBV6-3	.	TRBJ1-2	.	TGTGCCAGCACCGGCGACACGCGATATGGCTACACCTTC	CASTGDTRYGYTF
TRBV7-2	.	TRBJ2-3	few	TGTGCCAGCAGCTTATTGAACGGGGCAACAGATACGCAGTATTTT	CASSLLNGATDTQYF
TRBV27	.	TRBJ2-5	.	TGTGCCAGCAGTTTAAGCCAGGGAGTCGGACAAGAGACCCAGTACTTC	CASSLSQGVGQETQYF
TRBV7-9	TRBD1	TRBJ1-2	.	TGTGCCAGCAGCCCCAGGGGGACGGGAGCTAACTATGGCTACACCTTC	CASSPRGTGANYGYTF
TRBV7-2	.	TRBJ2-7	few	TGTGCCAGCAGCTTCGGGCCCCAAACCTACGAGCAGTACTTC	CASSFGPQTYEQYF
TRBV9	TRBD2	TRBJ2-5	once	TGTGCCAGCAGCGTGGCGGGGGGCGGGGAGACCCAGTACTTC	CASSVAGGGETQYF
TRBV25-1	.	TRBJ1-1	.	TGTGCCAGCAGTGAATATGGACTAGGGTACACTGAAGCTTTCTTT	CASSEYGLGYTEAFF
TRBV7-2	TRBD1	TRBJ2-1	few	TGTGCCAGCAGCTCATCCGGGACAGACTACAATGAGCAGTTCTTC	CASSSSGTDYNEQFF
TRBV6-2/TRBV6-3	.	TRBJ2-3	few	TGTGCCAGCAGTTACTCTGTCAGCACAGATACGCAGTATTTT	CASSYSVSTDTQYF
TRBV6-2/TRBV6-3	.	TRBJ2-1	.	TGTGCCAGCAGTTATTTGAGTAACGATTACAATGAGCAGTTCTTC	CASSYLSNDYNEQFF
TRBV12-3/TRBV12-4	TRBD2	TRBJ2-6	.	TGTGCCAGCAGTCTGGGACTAGCGGGTCCTTTCTCTGGGGCCAACGTCCTGACTTTC	CASSLGLAGPFSGANVLTF
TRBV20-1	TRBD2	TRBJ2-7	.	TGCAGTGCTCTCCACCGAGGGCGCGGGGGGGCGTCCTCCTACGAGCAGTACTTC	CSALHRGRGGASSYEQYF
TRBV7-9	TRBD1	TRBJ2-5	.	TGTGCCAGCAGCCCTCGGGACAGGGGGCTAGGAGAGACCCAGTACTTC	CASSPRDRGLGETQYF
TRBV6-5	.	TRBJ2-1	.	TGTGCCAGCACTTCACGAGGTGGGCGGGGACACAATGAGCAGTTCTTC	CASTSRGGRGHNEQFF
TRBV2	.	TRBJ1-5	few	TGTGCCAGCATAGGCACCAACAATCAGCCCCAGCATTTT	CASIGTNNQPQHF
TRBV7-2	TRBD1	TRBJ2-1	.	TGTGCCAGCAGCTTTTGGGCCACAGGGGGCCAGAGCTCCTACAATGAGCAGTTCTTC	CASSFWATGGQSSYNEQFF
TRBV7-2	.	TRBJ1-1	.	TGTGCCAGCAGCTTGTTCATCTCGAATCTAGGGACCCCGAACACTGAAGCTTTCTTT	CASSLFISNLGTPNTEAFF
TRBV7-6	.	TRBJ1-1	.	TGTGCCAGCAGCTTAGCCGGGGACGGGGGGACCACTGAAGCTTTCTTT	CASSLAGDGGTTEAFF
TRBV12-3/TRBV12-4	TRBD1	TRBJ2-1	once	TGTGCCAGCCACTCGCAGGGGGCGCCTCTTGTAAAGCAGTTCTTC	CASHSQGAPLVKQFF
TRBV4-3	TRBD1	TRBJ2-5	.	TGCGCCAGCAGCCACAGCCCAGGGGGCGGGGAGACCCAGTACTTC	CASSHSPGGGETQYF
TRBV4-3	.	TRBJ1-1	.	TGCGCCAGCAGCCACGGAACAGGGTACACTGAAGCTTTCTTT	CASSHGTGYTEAFF
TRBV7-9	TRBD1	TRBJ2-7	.	TGTGCCAGCAGCTTAGAGGGGGCCCCCGGCTACGAGCAGTACTTC	CASSLEGAPGYEQYF
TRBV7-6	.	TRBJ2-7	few	TGTGCCAGCAGCCCCCGAACCCTCTACGAGCAGTACTTC	CASSPRTLYEQYF
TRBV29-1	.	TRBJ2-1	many	TGCAGCGTTGAAGCCCCCGACAGGGAGGCCTACAATGAGCAGTTCTTC	CSVEAPDREAYNEQFF
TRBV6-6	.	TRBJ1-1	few	TGTGCCAGCAGTTATTCGTTGACGTTGAACACTGAAGCTTTCTTT	CASSYSLTLNTEAFF
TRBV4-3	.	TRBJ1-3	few	TGCGCCAGCAGCCAAGATCTACATAGCTCTGGAAACACCATATATTTT	CASSQDLHSSGNTIYF
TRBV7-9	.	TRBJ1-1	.	TGTGCCAGCAGCTTAGACCGGCCTGAAGCTTTCTTT	CASSLDRPEAFF
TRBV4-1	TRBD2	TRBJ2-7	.	TGCGCCAGCAGCCAAGGGGCGGGGGGGGACTACGAGCAGTACTTC	CASSQGAGGDYEQYF
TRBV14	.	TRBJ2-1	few	TGTGCCAGCAGCCAACTCCTTCGCGATGAGCAGTTCTTC	CASSQLLRDEQFF
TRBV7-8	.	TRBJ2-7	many	TGTGCCACCCAGGTGCTCTCGAAGGCCGGCTCCTACGAGCAGTACTTC	CATQVLSKAGSYEQYF
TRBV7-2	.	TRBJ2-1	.	TGTGCCAGCAGCTACCGGGACGATGCTTTCGTGGCGCAGTTCTTC	CASSYRDDAFVAQFF
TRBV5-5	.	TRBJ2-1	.	TGTGCCAGCAGCTTGGCCTCTTTGTGGCACTTAGGGGCCTACAATGAGCAGTTCTTC	CASSLASLWHLGAYNEQFF